These T cell receptor beta chains were read from a single sample in a study of technical replicates of blood from a few donors. TCRdb's table, derived via immunoSEQ multiplex PCR, lists solely in-frame clones and lacks some. The table shows approximately 92,000 clones, with roughly 96% occurring only once. Sequences were obtained from T cells isolated from PBMCs. The source is a human donor in good health. CDR3s include the opening cysteine and the closing phenylalanine or tryptophan. Each record gives: CDR3 DNA, CDR3 protein, clone size, V gene, J gene, D gene. A D gene is named only where the DNA matches it firmly. Expanded clones get a size class; other rows say once, few or many, or leave the size out.

TGTGCCAGCACCAGGGAAGCCAAAAACATTCAGTACTTC	CASTREAKNIQYF	NA	TRBV6-1	TRBJ2-4	NA
TGTGCCAGTAGTAGTTCCGGGATGAGGGCTAATGAAAAACTGTTTTTT	CASSSSGMRANEKLFF	NA	TRBV19	TRBJ1-4	NA
TGTGCCACCAGACCGGGACAGAACTACGAGCAGTACTTC	CATRPGQNYEQYF	NA	TRBV2	TRBJ2-7	TRBD1
TGTGCCAGTAGTATCGGAATTTCGAGCCGGGACACATTTTTT	CASSIGISSRDTFF	few	TRBV19	TRBJ1-4	NA
TGCAGCGTTGCGGGACTCGTTATATCTGGGGCCAACGTCCTGACTTTC	CSVAGLVISGANVLTF	once	TRBV29-1	TRBJ2-6	NA
TGTGCCAGCAGTCCCTTGCTTGAGAGATACGAGCAGTACTTC	CASSPLLERYEQYF	NA	TRBV6-5	TRBJ2-7	NA
TGTGCCAGCAGCCCATTCGAGGGGGGACAGAAGTACTTC	CASSPFEGGQKYF	once	TRBV9	TRBJ2-7	NA
TGTGCCAGCTCACCACCGGTAGCGGGAGGGTCTTACAATGAGCAGTTCTTC	CASSPPVAGGSYNEQFF	NA	TRBV18	TRBJ2-1	TRBD2
TGTGCCAGCAGTCAGGAATCTATACAGGCCCAGTACTTC	CASSQESIQAQYF	NA	TRBV2	TRBJ2-5	NA
TGTGCCAGCAGCCCGGGGAGCGGGGTGCAAGAGACCCAGTACTTC	CASSPGSGVQETQYF	NA	TRBV5-4	TRBJ2-5	TRBD2
TGCGCCAGCAGCCGGGGACAGGGGATCGACGAGCAGTACTTC	CASSRGQGIDEQYF	NA	TRBV5-1	TRBJ2-7	TRBD1
TGCGCCAGCAGTCACCTACTCTTACCAGGGTCGGTCGCAGATACGCAGTATTTT	CASSHLLLPGSVADTQYF	NA	TRBV23-1	TRBJ2-3	NA
TGTGCCAGCAGTTCCCTTTATACTAGGGAAAGCTCCTACAATGAGCAGTTCTTC	CASSSLYTRESSYNEQFF	NA	TRBV27	TRBJ2-1	NA
TGTGCCAGCTCAAGGGGACAGGGCACCAACACTGAAGCTTTCTTT	CASSRGQGTNTEAFF	NA	TRBV18	TRBJ1-1	TRBD1
TGTGCCAGCAGTGGAAGGACAGGGGGAGTGAGGAACACTGAAGCTTTCTTT	CASSGRTGGVRNTEAFF	NA	TRBV6-1	TRBJ1-1	TRBD1
TGCGCCAGTTCTAGCGGGACTAAAGAGACCCAGTACTTC	CASSSGTKETQYF	NA	TRBV10-1	TRBJ2-5	TRBD2
TGTGCCAGCAGCCCCCGGGACAGTCACACAGATACGCAGTATTTT	CASSPRDSHTDTQYF	NA	TRBV7-9	TRBJ2-3	TRBD1